This TCR beta chain was identified during a study of T cell responses to AZD1222 COVID-19 vaccine. Study-wide results and caveats: Most donors were white British, females outnumbered males, and clonal diversity was possibly underestimated. After the peak T cell response, and only then, were repertoires sampled. At baseline, seropositivity was found in only 5 to 7 AZD1222 recipients.

Details on this clone: The target antigen is unknown.

CDR1 LGHDT and CDR2 YNNKEL come from the germline V gene (reference sequence). The CDR3 length is 17 residues. Trimming removed 0 bases from V and 7 bases from J; junction bases left unmatched: 9. This table comes from immunoSEQ multiplex PCR, and its TCRdb copy is limited to in-frame clones, with some not included. Among 160,000 or so clones listed, 90% were seen once. The chain combines TRBV3-1 (or the pseudogene TRBV3-2) with TRBJ2-1, with 10 nucleotides matching TRBD2. The receptor's source is an adult who received the AZD1222 COVID-19 vaccine. This specimen was peripheral blood, taken 28 days after the second AZD1222 dose. CDR3 in amino acids: CASSQESLAGVGNEQFF. Here the CDR3 DNA reads TGTGCCAGCAGCCAAGAATCCCTAGCGGGAGTGGGAAATGAGCAGTTCTTC.